These 27 T cell receptor beta chains originate from one sample sequenced in a study of breast tumors, draining lymph nodes, adjacent tissues. A single record per CDR3 protein comes from TCRdb applying MiXCR to the multiplex PCR reads. The data show about 180,000 distinct CDR3 sequences, with 25% to 40% seen just once and around 4% held by the top ten. Axillary draining lymph nodes of breast cancer patients supplied the node samples. The sequenced sample was axillary lymph node tissue. The source is a female donor with breast cancer. Some clones in this sample may be carry-over from other donors' samples.

This clonotype was seen at least ten times. J is TRBJ1-2 and V is TRBV7-2; TRBD1 might be the D (5 bases). The CDR3 spans 15 residues. V was cut by 1 base and J by 5 bases, with 14 bases left in between. Germline V gives CDR1 SGHTA, CDR2 FQGNSA. This CDR3 is CASSLGPGTVYGYTF. In DNA form, the CDR3 reads TGTGCCAGCAGCTTAGGCCCGGGGACCGTATATGGCTACACCTTC.

This clonotype has at least ten counts. This chain uses TRBV7-8 with TRBJ2-7; 9 bases map to TRBD1. V trimming: 5 bases; J trimming: 9 bases; junction bases outside the gene matches: 8. Looked up from germline, CDR1 is SGHVS and CDR2 is FQNEAQ. CDR3 size: 13 residues. The CDR3 region has the DNA TGTGCCAGCAGCCTGACGGACAGGGGTGGGCAGTACTTC. Translation: CASSLTDRGGQYF.

As for this clonotype: One base away lies a much larger clone, so this may be a sequencing read error. The CDR3 does not close with the conserved phenylalanine or tryptophan, likely indicating a read error. The chain has TRBV7-8 and TRBJ2-3, with D possibly TRBD1 on 6 matching bases. There are 14 residues in the CDR3. CDR1 and CDR2 (germline): SGHVS, FQNEAQ. V lost 5 bases and J 8 bases, leaving 17 bases between the germline ends. DNA of the CDR3: TGTGCCAGCAGCCCGGGGACCATCAGGGGTACGCAGTATCTT. Its translation is CASSPGTIRGTQYL.

Concerning this clonotype itself: Since a much larger clone is just one base distant, this may be a read error. This rearrangement joins TRBV12-3 or TRBV12-4 to TRBJ2-5, with unresolved D. The V end was cut by 6 bases, the J end by 5 bases, with 19 bases between. The CDR3 is 15 amino acids. In DNA form, the CDR3 reads TGTGCCAGCAGATTCGGACGTAGGGTACGGGAGACCCAGTACTTC. This encodes CASRFGRRVRETQYF.

This clonotype was seen only a few times. The rearrangement joins TRBV6-5 to TRBJ2-7, with D perhaps matching TRBD1 or TRBD2 (5 bases each). V lost 5 bases and J lost 0, with 17 bases in between. This CDR3 spans 16 amino acids. Germline V gene lookup returns CDR1 MNHEY and CDR2 SVGAGI. The CDR3, as DNA: TGTGCCAGCAGTCACGCTATTTTCGGGACCTCCTACGAGCAGTACTTC. It encodes CASSHAIFGTSYEQYF.

This clonotype was seen at least ten times. The V call is TRBV24-1, the J call TRBJ2-1; a weak D match, TRBD2 (5 bases). Trimming stripped 4 bases from V and 10 bases from J, with 13 bases between. Germline lookup yields CDR1 KGHDR and CDR2 SFDVKD. This CDR3 contains 13 residues. This CDR3 reads CATSDDERREQFF. CDR3 nucleotide sequence: TGTGCCACCAGTGACGATGAGAGGAGGGAGCAGTTCTTC.

In its sample, this clonotype was seen many times. The CDR3 DNA follows: TGTGCCAGCAGTCCCTTCGTGGGGCGCATAGAGACCCAGTACTTC. Its translation: CASSPFVGRIETQYF. The chain joins TRBV27 to TRBJ2-5; TRBD1 might be the D (5 bases). The V end was cut by 5 bases, the J end by 4 bases, with 17 bases between. The length of the CDR3 is 15 residues. Germline V gene lookup returns CDR1 MNHEY and CDR2 SMNVEV (reference sequence).

This clonotype was counted only a few times. A much larger clone sits a single nucleotide away, making a read error possible. The V and J genes are TRBV4-1 and TRBJ2-5, with D hard to call. V was cut by 0 bases and J by 9 bases, with 17 bases left in between. Germline V gene data show CDR1 as MGHRA and CDR2 as YSYEKL. CDR3 length: 15 amino acids. The CDR3 reads CASSQDSGLLKAQYF. The DNA for the CDR3 is TGCGCCAGCAGCCAAGATTCAGGTCTGCTCAAGGCCCAGTACTTC.

This clonotype was observed a handful of times. This rearrangement joins TRBV2 to TRBJ1-1, with TRBD1 matching over 9 bases. Trimming removed 8 bases from V and 5 bases from J; junction bases left unmatched: 3. Germline CDR1 SNHLY, CDR2 FYNNEI. The CDR3 spans 12 residues. The CDR3 reads CASRTGDTEAFF. The CDR3 nucleotides read TGTGCCAGCCGGACAGGGGATACTGAAGCTTTCTTT.

Many counts were recorded for this clonotype. The genes are TRBV20-1 and TRBJ2-7; D is undetermined. The CDR3 covers 12 residues. Germline V gene sequence: CDR1 DFQATT, CDR2 SNEGSKA (reference sequence). Between the trimmed V and J ends, which lost 0 bases and 6 bases, there was a span of 9 bases. CDR3 DNA sequence: TGCAGTGCTAGAGAAGGGTACTCCGAGCAGTACTTC. Translating it yields CSAREGYSEQYF.

This clonotype was observed at least ten times. The rearrangement joins TRBV11-2 to TRBJ2-3; D remains ambiguous. The germline gives CDR1 SGHAT, CDR2 FQNNGV. This CDR3 contains 14 residues. The germline V and J ends were trimmed by 4 bases and 0 bases, with 8 bases remaining between them. CDR3 protein: CASSSLSSTDTQYF. CDR3 in DNA: TGTGCCAGCAGCTCCCTAAGTAGCACAGATACGCAGTATTTT.

The gene calls are TRBV20-1 and TRBJ2-3; D gene ambiguous. Germline V gene sequence: CDR1 DFQATT, CDR2 SNEGSKA (reference sequence). The V end was cut by 7 bases, the J end by 2 bases, with 16 bases between. The CDR3 is 14 residues long. As DNA, the CDR3 is TGCAGTGATACCCATTTCTCGTCCACAGATACGCAGTATTTT. This sequence encodes CSDTHFSSTDTQYF.

V is TRBV20-1 and J is TRBJ2-2; 9 nucleotides agree with TRBD1. This CDR3 is built from 15 residues. Germline assignment: CDR1 DFQATT and CDR2 SNEGSKA (reference sequence). The V segment lost 6 bases and the J segment 8 bases; nucleotides outside the gene matches: 13. The CDR3 protein is CSAQSGTGISGELFF. The DNA for the CDR3 is TGCAGTGCCCAATCCGGGACAGGGATATCTGGGGAGCTGTTTTTT.

This clonotype was observed at least ten times. The genes are TRBV28 and TRBJ1-6; 10 bases are a match to TRBD1. J lost 8 bases, V lost 5 bases, and 9 bases had no gene match. CDR1 and CDR2 (germline): MDHEN, SYDVKM. CDR3 length equals 16 residues. The CDR3 nucleotides read TGTGCCAGCAGTGTGACAGGGGGCTCAGGTGATTCACCCCTCCACTTT. This gives the protein CASSVTGGSGDSPLHF.

This clonotype was seen at least ten times. The chain links TRBV7-2 to TRBJ2-7; 9 bases align to TRBD1. CDR3 length equals 16 residues. CDR1 SGHTA and CDR2 FQGNSA come from the germline V gene. Trimming removed 3 bases from V and 5 bases from J; junction bases left unmatched: 11. CDR3 DNA sequence: TGTGCCAGCAGCTTCCGCACCGGGACAGGGTCCCACGAGCAGTACTTC. The encoded protein is CASSFRTGTGSHEQYF. The whole variable domain, remainder taken from reference TRBV7-2 and TRBJ2-7, is GAGVSQSPSNKVTEKGKDVELRCDPISGHTALYWYRQSLGQGLEFLIYFQGNSAPDKSGLPSDRFSAERTGGSVSTLTIQRTQQEDSAVYLCASSFRTGTGSHEQYFGPGTRLTVT.

This clonotype appeared a few times. It may be a read error: a sequence one base away is much more abundant. V gene TRBV6-2 or TRBV6-3 combines with J gene TRBJ2-7, with D possibly being TRBD1 (5 bases). V dropped 11 bases and J dropped 4 bases, with 15 bases sitting between them. The CDR3 spans 12 residues. Germline CDR1 is MNHEY and CDR2 is SVGEGT. CDR3: CACTHRIYEQYF. The CDR3 nucleotides read TGTGCCTGTACTCACAGGATTTACGAGCAGTACTTC.

There are many counts of this clonotype. The chain is built from TRBV7-9 and TRBJ2-1, with no clear D. The germline CDR1 and CDR2 sequences are SEHNR and FQNEAQ (reference sequence). The CDR3 is made up of 13 amino acids. Deletions cut 7 bases from V and 15 bases from J, with 22 bases between. The CDR3 reads CASTTDPLAPPFF. In nucleotides, the CDR3 is TGTGCCAGCACCACAGACCCGCTCGCACCCCCGTTCTTC.

This clonotype has only a few counts. A much larger clone lies one base from this, so it may be a read error. This CDR3 is missing its conserved last phenylalanine or tryptophan, likely due to a read error. This rearrangement joins TRBV7-9 to TRBJ2-7, with 7 positions matching TRBD2. Germline-derived CDR1 and CDR2 are SEHNR and FQNEAQ (reference sequence). CDR3 size: 14 residues. With V trimmed by 5 bases and J by 2 bases, 6 bases remained unmatched. The CDR3: CASSPTSRPYEQYL. DNA for the CDR3: TGTGCCAGCAGCCCGACTAGCAGACCCTACGAGCAGTACCTC.

This clonotype has a count of ten or more. J is TRBJ2-5 and V is TRBV12-3 or TRBV12-4; D uncertain. The CDR3 contains 14 residues. Between the trimmed V and J ends, which lost 3 bases and 4 bases, there was a span of 12 bases. The CDR3 nucleotides read TGTGCCAGCAGTTTTGGGCTAGATGCAGAGACCCAGTACTTC. Its protein product is CASSFGLDAETQYF.

Here the CDR3 DNA reads TGTGCCAGCAGCTTTAGAGGGGCCTACACAGATACGCAGTTCTTC. This gives the protein CASSFRGAYTDTQFF. The chain employs TRBV7-4 and TRBJ2-1, with D tentatively TRBD1 or TRBD2 (5 bases each). There are 15 residues in the CDR3. V lost 3 bases and J lost 12, with 21 bases in between. Germline CDR1 SGHVT, CDR2 SQSDAQ.

Worth noting for this clonotype: The germline gene is not matched at one end of the junction; a read error may be the cause. The V and J genes are TRBV11-1 and TRBJ2-3; 7 positions match TRBD1. CDR3 size: 15 residues. The germline CDR1 and CDR2 sequences are SGHAT and FQDESV (reference sequence). The DNA for the CDR3 is TGTGCCAGCAGCCGATCGACAGGGACGACAGGTACGCAGTATTTT. It translates to CASSRSTGTTGTQYF.

This clonotype has a count of ten or more. The J gene is TRBJ2-3, the V gene TRBV5-6, with D possibly called TRBD1 or TRBD2 (5 bases each). In germline, CDR1 is SGHDT, CDR2 YYEEEE. The V end lost 5 bases, the J end lost 2 bases, and 18 bases lay between the germline ends. CDR3 length: 16 amino acids. The CDR3 loop reads CASSPRDPLYTDTQYF. The CDR3 coding sequence is TGTGCCAGCAGTCCCCGGGACCCTTTGTACACAGATACGCAGTATTTT.

This clonotype was seen more than once but under ten times. A much more abundant neighbour one base away suggests this may be a read error. V and J are TRBV30 and TRBJ1-4; perhaps TRBD1 as D (6 bases). The CDR3 is 13 amino acids. CDR1 is GTSNPN and CDR2 is SVGIG in the germline V gene (reference sequence). The CDR3 loop reads CAWSEGGNEELFF. The CDR3 coding sequence is TGTGCCTGGAGTGAAGGGGGGAATGAAGAACTGTTTTTT.

This clonotype was found many times. The V gene is TRBV12-5, the J gene TRBJ2-7; the D gene is possibly TRBD1 (7 bases). This CDR3 is 14 amino acids long. Germline V gene lookup returns CDR1 LGHNT and CDR2 FRNRAP. Trimming cost V 7 bases and J 2 bases, with 15 bases left between them. DNA for the CDR3: TGTGCTAGTGCCACGGGGGACAGACCCTACGAGCAGTACTTC. Its translation: CASATGDRPYEQYF. Drawing the rest from reference TRBV12-5 and TRBJ2-7, the complete variable domain is DARVTQTPRHKVTEMGQEVTMRCQPILGHNTVFWYRQTMMQGLELLAYFRNRAPLDDSGMPKDRFSAEMPDATLATLKIQPSEPRDSAVYFCASATGDRPYEQYFGPGTRLTVT.

This clonotype showed up many times. The chain couples TRBV9 to TRBJ1-3; weak D call: TRBD1 (5 bases). This CDR3 has 17 residues. V lost 1 base and J 8 bases, leaving 22 bases between the germline ends. CDR1 is SGDLS and CDR2 is YYNGEE in the germline V gene. The DNA of the CDR3 is TGTGCCAGCAGCGTAAACCCGAGGGGTGGGGTGGTGGACACCATATATTTT. Translated: CASSVNPRGGVVDTIYF.

This chain connects TRBV25-1 to TRBJ1-5; no firm D call. Per germline, CDR1 MGHDK and CDR2 SYGVNS. This CDR3 comprises 16 residues. V was clipped by 4 bases and J by 0 bases, with 13 bases between them. CDR3 sequence reads: CASSASKGYSNQPQHF. The CDR3 region has the DNA TGTGCCAGCAGTGCTAGTAAGGGCTATAGCAATCAGCCCCAGCATTTT.

This clonotype was picked up one time. The junction departs from the called germline gene at one end, perhaps through a read error. V gene TRBV20-1 combines with J gene TRBJ2-3, with 11 bases that match TRBD2. Germline CDR1 DFQATT, CDR2 SNEGSKA (reference sequence). This CDR3 contains 15 residues. The CDR3 nucleotides are TGCGGTGCTTTGATAGCGGGAGGGCCGACAGATACGCAGTATTTT. This codes for CGALIAGGPTDTQYF.